The 32 T cell receptor beta chains below all came from one sample that was sequenced in a study of shared clonotypes between healthy human individuals. The naive CD8 subset, CD45RO-negative cells positively selected for CCR7, excluded terminally differentiated effector memory CD45RA+ cells. The repertoire was sequenced with immunoSEQ multiplex PCR; TCRdb's copy has only in-frame clones and lacks some. This table holds about 700,000 clones, 92% found once. The sample comprised naive CD8+ T cells sorted from blood. The receptors were gathered from a man in his thirties or forties in good health.

This sequence joins TRBV11-2 and TRBJ2-1, with D uncertain. Trimming shortened V by 3 bases and J by 7 bases, and 10 bases separated the two germline ends. Germline CDR1 reads SGHAT; CDR2 reads FQNNGV. This CDR3 has 13 residues. The CDR3, as DNA: TGTGCCAGCAGCTTGGGTGATTATAATGAGCAGTTCTTC. Translating it yields CASSLGDYNEQFF.

V and J are TRBV29-1 and TRBJ2-1; D may be TRBD2 (6 bases). The CDR3 runs to 13 residues. V was clipped by 7 bases and J by 4 bases, with 14 bases between them. Germline V gene data show CDR1 as SQVTM and CDR2 as ANQGSEA. CDR3 residues: CSATGTVYNEQFF. CDR3 bases: TGCAGCGCTACCGGGACTGTATACAATGAGCAGTTCTTC.

This clone was seen a single time. V and J are TRBV4-3 and TRBJ2-7, with D hard to call. The CDR3 runs 14 residues. V lost 4 bases and J 1 base, leaving 11 bases between the germline ends. Germline V CDR1 and CDR2: LGHNA, YSLEER. This CDR3 reads CASSLYRDSYEQYF. CDR3 coding DNA: TGCGCCAGCAGCCTATATAGGGATTCCTACGAGCAGTACTTC.

V and J are TRBV19 and TRBJ2-7; D unresolved. Trimming removed 4 bases at V and 1 base at J, with 17 bases between. Germline V gives CDR1 LNHDA, CDR2 SQIVND (reference sequence). The CDR3 extends over 16 amino acids. The CDR3: CASSTLKGFLSYEQYF. CDR3 nucleotide sequence: TGTGCCAGTAGTACCTTAAAAGGGTTCCTATCCTACGAGCAGTACTTC.

The chain uses TRBV4-1 and TRBJ1-2; the D is unclear. V lost 3 bases and J 0 bases, leaving 8 bases between the germline ends. Germline V lookup: CDR1 MGHRA, CDR2 YSYEKL. This CDR3 has 14 amino acids. The DNA for the CDR3 is TGCGCCAGCAGCCAGGCCGGGACTAACTATGGCTACACCTTC. Encoded protein: CASSQAGTNYGYTF.

Of note for this clone: Within the sample, other DNA sequences also encode this same CDR3. The rearrangement links TRBV6-4 to TRBJ2-3; D unclear. This CDR3 contains 13 residues. Trimming took 2 bases from V and 2 from J, leaving 5 bases between them. Germline V gene sequence: CDR1 MRHNA, CDR2 SNTAGT. The CDR3 spells CASSDRNTDTQYF. The CDR3 coding sequence is TGTGCCAGCAGTGACAGAAACACAGATACGCAGTATTTT.

This chain links TRBV13 with TRBJ2-1, with 7 positions matching TRBD2. The CDR3 spans 16 residues. V gave up 5 bases and J gave up 6 bases; unmatched junction bases: 13. The germline V gene encodes CDR1 PRHDT and CDR2 FYEKMQ (reference sequence). The CDR3 sequence: CASSGSRELEGNEQFF. The CDR3 bases are TGTGCCAGCAGCGGATCGCGGGAGCTAGAGGGCAATGAGCAGTTCTTC.

V is TRBV4-2 and J is TRBJ2-1; TRBD2 matches at 10 bases. Germline values: CDR1 LGHNA, CDR2 YNFKEQ. V was pared by 1 base and J by 5 bases, with 8 bases of the junction left unmatched. The CDR3 has 17 residues. The DNA of the CDR3 is TGTGCCAGCAGCCAAGTAGGCCTAGCGGGAGTCGACAATGAGCAGTTCTTC. Amino acids: CASSQVGLAGVDNEQFF.

The rearrangement uses TRBV10-2 and TRBJ2-1; the match to TRBD2 covers 7 bases. The CDR3 length is 15 residues. Germline V CDR1 and CDR2: WSHSY, SAAADI. Germline trimming cut 6 bases from V and 4 bases from J; bases unmatched to any gene: 9. CDR3 region: CASRYPAGEYNEQFF. The CDR3 DNA reads as TGCGCCAGCAGATACCCTGCGGGAGAATACAATGAGCAGTTCTTC.

This chain connects TRBV4-1 to TRBJ2-7; 7 positions agree with TRBD1. The CDR3 is made up of 15 amino acids. CDR1 and CDR2 from the germline V gene are MGHRA and YSYEKL. V lost 3 bases to trimming and J lost 1 base; unmatched junction nucleotides: 6. Here the CDR3 DNA reads TGCGCCAGCAGCCATGCCGGGACAGCGTCCTACGAGCAGTACTTC. This codes for CASSHAGTASYEQYF.

The V gene is TRBV7-2, the J gene TRBJ2-7; D might be TRBD1 (6 bases). This CDR3 contains 14 residues. Germline V CDR1 and CDR2: SGHTA, FQGNSA. Trimming removed 6 bases from V and 3 bases from J, with 15 bases in between. The CDR3 DNA is TGTGCCAGCAGTATCCTCAACAGGGACTACGAGCAGTACTTC. Translating gives CASSILNRDYEQYF.

The rearrangement links TRBV29-1 to TRBJ2-5; TRBD2 aligns across 16 bases. V shed 7 bases and J 2 bases; nucleotides not matched to a gene: 16. Germline V gives CDR1 SQVTM, CDR2 ANQGSEA. This CDR3 spans 19 amino acids. Written as DNA, the CDR3 is TGCAGCGCAAACCCTGAGGGACTAGCGGGAGGGGGGCCACAAGAGACCCAGTACTTC. Protein product: CSANPEGLAGGGPQETQYF. The full variable domain, completed using reference TRBV29-1 and TRBJ2-5, is SAVISQKPSRDICQRGTSLTIQCQVDSQVTMMFWYRQQPGQSLTLIATANQGSEATYESGFVIDKFPISRPNLTFSTLTVSNMSPEDSSIYLCSANPEGLAGGGPQETQYFGPGTRLLVL.

The rearrangement joins TRBV27 to TRBJ2-3; D possibly corresponds to TRBD2 (5 bases). The CDR3 is 15 residues long. V was trimmed by 6 bases and J by 2 bases, leaving 15 bases between them. CDR1 MNHEY and CDR2 SMNVEV come from the germline V gene (reference sequence). CDR3 nucleotide sequence: TGTGCCAGCAGGGAGGACGGCTACTACACAGATACGCAGTATTTT. It specifies CASREDGYYTDTQYF.

The chain employs TRBV5-1 and TRBJ2-1; 8 bases agree with TRBD2. V was pared by 0 bases and J by 6 bases, with 5 bases of the junction left unmatched. Germline V lookup: CDR1 SGHRS, CDR2 YFSETQ. The CDR3 length is 15 residues. CDR3 bases: TGCGCCAGCAGCTTGGGCAGCGGGAGTGCCAATGAGCAGTTCTTC. Protein sequence: CASSLGSGSANEQFF. The whole variable domain, remainder taken from reference TRBV5-1 and TRBJ2-1, is KAGVTQTPRYLIKTRGQQVTLSCSPISGHRSVSWYQQTPGQGLQFLFEYFSETQRNKGNFPGRFSGRQFSNSRSEMNVSTLELGDSALYLCASSLGSGSANEQFFGPGTRLTVL.

The genes are TRBV13 and TRBJ2-3; TRBD2 aligns across 7 bases. This CDR3 is 17 amino acids long. Germline V gives CDR1 PRHDT, CDR2 FYEKMQ (reference sequence). Trimming at V came to 5 bases and at J to 4 bases, leaving 15 bases not matched to a gene. CDR3 nucleotides: TGTGCCAGCAGCCCGCCGAGGGCGGGAGCGGGGTCAGATACGCAGTATTTT. Protein product: CASSPPRAGAGSDTQYF.

The V gene is TRBV11-3, the J gene TRBJ2-1, with D perhaps given as TRBD1 or TRBD2 (6 bases each). V was shortened by 5 bases and J by 9 bases, with 17 bases between the two germline ends. In germline, CDR1 is SGHNT, CDR2 YENEEA. The CDR3 has 14 residues. CDR3 sequence: CASSPPRGPTEQFF. The CDR3 DNA follows: TGTGCCAGCAGCCCCCCCCGGGGGCCCACTGAGCAGTTCTTC.

The genes are TRBV7-9 and TRBJ2-3; 14 nucleotides match TRBD2. V shed 1 base, J shed 2 bases, and the junction held 5 bases outside the gene matches. The CDR3 extends over 18 amino acids. Germline V gene data show CDR1 as SEHNR and CDR2 as FQNEAQ (reference sequence). The CDR3 protein is CASSLGTSGRSITDTQYF. The CDR3, as DNA: TGTGCCAGCAGCTTAGGGACTAGCGGGAGGTCCATCACAGATACGCAGTATTTT.

The chain carries TRBV28 and TRBJ2-2; D may be TRBD2 (5 bases). Germline lookup yields CDR1 MDHEN and CDR2 SYDVKM. This CDR3 contains 16 residues. Trimming took 5 bases from V and 1 from J, leaving 14 bases between them. The CDR3 DNA is TGTGCCAGCAGTACCGGAGTTACTAGGAACACCGGGGAGCTGTTTTTT. The encoded protein is CASSTGVTRNTGELFF.

V gene TRBV7-9 combines with J gene TRBJ2-2, with TRBD1 matching 7 bases. Germline CDR1 and CDR2: SEHNR and FQNEAQ (reference sequence). CDR3 length equals 14 residues. V was clipped by 5 bases and J by 6 bases; unmatched bases: 6. CDR3 amino acids: CASSTPDRPGELFF. The CDR3 DNA sequence: TGTGCCAGCAGCACCCCGGACAGGCCCGGGGAGCTGTTTTTT.

V is TRBV15 and J is TRBJ2-7, with a weak D call TRBD1 (5 bases). Germline CDR1 LNHNV, CDR2 YYDKDF (reference sequence). The CDR3 runs to 16 residues. V was cut by 1 base and J by 3 bases, with 16 bases left in between. The CDR3: CATSRVPMGLGYEQYF. CDR3 in DNA: TGTGCCACCAGCAGAGTCCCAATGGGGCTGGGCTACGAGCAGTACTTC.

The rearrangement joins TRBV2 to TRBJ2-7; D remains unclear. This CDR3 has 12 amino acids. The germline V gene encodes CDR1 SNHLY and CDR2 FYNNEI. V was shortened by 7 bases and J by 0 bases, with 7 bases between the two germline ends. The CDR3 region is CASKVYSYEQYF. For the CDR3, the DNA is TGTGCCAGCAAAGTTTACTCCTACGAGCAGTACTTC.

The chain uses TRBV11-2 and TRBJ2-3; 9 bases fit TRBD1. Germline V CDR1 and CDR2: SGHAT, FQNNGV. The CDR3 spans 17 residues. Trimming removed 0 bases from V and 3 bases from J; junction bases left unmatched: 7. CDR3 in DNA: TGTGCCAGCAGCTTAGAATGGGGGGGACAGGGAACAGATACGCAGTATTTT. Its translation is CASSLEWGGQGTDTQYF.

The chain links TRBV2 to TRBJ1-4; D might be TRBD1 (5 bases). The ends were cut back, 3 bases at V and 8 bases at J, with 16 bases in the middle. The CDR3 runs to 15 residues. Germline V lookup: CDR1 SNHLY, CDR2 FYNNEI. CDR3 DNA sequence: TGTGCCAGCAGTGATCCGGGGGAGAGTGGAGAAAAACTGTTTTTT. Translating it yields CASSDPGESGEKLFF.

The rearrangement links TRBV7-9 to TRBJ2-5; D is perhaps TRBD2 (5 bases). Germline-derived CDR1 and CDR2 are SEHNR and FQNEAQ (reference sequence). Trimming left V 6 bases short and J 5 bases short, with 13 bases between. The CDR3 length is 13 residues. DNA of the CDR3: TGTGCCAGCAGGGAACAAAGAGGGGAGACCCAGTACTTC. It codes for CASREQRGETQYF.

Worth noting for this clone: An end of the junction differs from the germline gene, which may be a read error. The chain couples TRBV27 to TRBJ1-2; weak D call: TRBD1 (6 bases). Germline values: CDR1 MNHEY, CDR2 SMNVEV (reference sequence). The CDR3 has 17 amino acids. This chain's CDR3 is CASSTTGTSSMATDFSF. CDR3 coding DNA: TGTGCCAGCAGTACCACAGGGACCTCCTCTATGGCTACGGATTTTTCCTTC.

The chain carries TRBV11-1 and TRBJ2-7; TRBD2 might be the D (5 bases). CDR1 is SGHAT and CDR2 is FQDESV in the germline V gene (reference sequence). The CDR3 has 17 amino acids. V gave up 1 base and J gave up 0 bases, with 16 bases separating them. CDR3 protein: CASSLGEPAFSSYEQYF. CDR3 coding DNA: TGTGCCAGCAGCTTAGGGGAGCCAGCCTTCAGCTCCTACGAGCAGTACTTC. Full variable domain (remainder filled in from reference TRBV11-1 and TRBJ2-7): EAEVAQSPRYKITEKSQAVAFWCDPISGHATLYWYRQILGQGPELLVQFQDESVVDDSQLPKDRFSAERLKGVDSTLKIQPAELGDSAMYLCASSLGEPAFSSYEQYFGPGTRLTVT.

V usage is TRBV6-1 and J usage is TRBJ2-3, with D uncertain. Germline CDR1 MNHNS, CDR2 SASEGT. With 1 base removed from V and 7 bases from J, the gap between germline ends came to 9 bases. The CDR3 runs 13 residues. CDR3 protein: CASSEEGINTQYF. The CDR3 DNA reads TGTGCCAGCAGTGAAGAAGGGATTAATACGCAGTATTTT.

This chain uses TRBV6-5 with TRBJ1-2; D uncertain. Trimming removed 2 bases at V and 7 bases at J, with 14 bases between. Per germline, CDR1 MNHEY and CDR2 SVGAGI. The CDR3 contains 14 residues. The CDR3 reads CASSYIDPMGGYTF. CDR3 bases: TGTGCCAGCAGTTACATCGACCCCATGGGTGGCTACACCTTC.

This clone occurred once. The chain combines TRBV29-1 with TRBJ2-1, with 11 bases aligning to TRBD2. The J segment lost 4 bases and the V segment lost 4 bases, leaving 3 bases of the junction unmatched. The CDR3 loop spans 14 amino acids. The germline gives CDR1 SQVTM, CDR2 ANQGSEA. The CDR3 here is CSVGGTSGYNEQFF. CDR3 nucleotides: TGCAGCGTTGGTGGGACTAGCGGATACAATGAGCAGTTCTTC.

A single count supports this clone. The V call is TRBV29-1, the J call TRBJ2-1; 9 bases line up with TRBD1. Trimming removed 1 base from V and 4 bases from J; junction bases left unmatched: 2. CDR3 length: 14 residues. CDR1 and CDR2 from the germline V gene are SQVTM and ANQGSEA. CDR3 coding DNA: TGCAGCGTTGAAGGGACAGGGGATTACAATGAGCAGTTCTTC. Its translation: CSVEGTGDYNEQFF.

The chain carries TRBV5-6 and TRBJ1-1, with D possibly being TRBD1 (5 bases). This CDR3 region has 15 residues. V lost 0 bases and J lost 1, with 10 bases in between. Germline V gene lookup returns CDR1 SGHDT and CDR2 YYEEEE. CDR3 bases: TGTGCCAGCAGCTTGGGGATAACAGGGAACACTGAAGCTTTCTTT. This encodes CASSLGITGNTEAFF.

The CDR3 DNA follows: TGTGCCAGCAGCTTACCTGTTTACAGGGGCGCTGAGCAGTACTTC. Its translation: CASSLPVYRGAEQYF. The J gene is TRBJ2-7, the V gene TRBV11-2; 7 nucleotides match TRBD1. V lost 2 bases to trimming and J lost 7 bases; unmatched junction nucleotides: 11. Germline V lookup: CDR1 SGHAT, CDR2 FQNNGV. This CDR3 spans 15 amino acids.